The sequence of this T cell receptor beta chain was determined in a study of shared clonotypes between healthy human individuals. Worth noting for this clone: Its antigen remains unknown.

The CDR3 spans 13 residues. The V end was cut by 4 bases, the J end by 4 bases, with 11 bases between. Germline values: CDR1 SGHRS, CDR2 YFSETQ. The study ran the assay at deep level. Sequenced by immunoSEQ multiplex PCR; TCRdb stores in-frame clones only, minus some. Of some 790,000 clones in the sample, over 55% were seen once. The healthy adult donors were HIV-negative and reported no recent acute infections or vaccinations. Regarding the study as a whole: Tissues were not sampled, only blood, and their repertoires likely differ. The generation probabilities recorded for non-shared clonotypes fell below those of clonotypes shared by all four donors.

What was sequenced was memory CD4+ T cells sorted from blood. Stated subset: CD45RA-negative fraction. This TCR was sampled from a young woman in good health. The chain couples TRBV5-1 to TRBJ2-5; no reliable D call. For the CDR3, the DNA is TGCGCCAGCAGCCCCGATACCGTAGAGACCCAGTACTTC. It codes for CASSPDTVETQYF.